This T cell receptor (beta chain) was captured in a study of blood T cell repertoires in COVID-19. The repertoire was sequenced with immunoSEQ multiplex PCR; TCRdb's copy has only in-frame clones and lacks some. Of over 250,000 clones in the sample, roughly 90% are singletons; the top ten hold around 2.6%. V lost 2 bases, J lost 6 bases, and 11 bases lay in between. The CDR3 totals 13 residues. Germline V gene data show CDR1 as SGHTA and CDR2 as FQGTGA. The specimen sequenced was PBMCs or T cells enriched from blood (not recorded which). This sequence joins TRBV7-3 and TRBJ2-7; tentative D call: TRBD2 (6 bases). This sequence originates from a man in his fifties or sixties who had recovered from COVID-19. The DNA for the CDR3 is TGTGCCAGCAGCTTAGACGGAGGGATCGAGCAGTACTTC. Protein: CASSLDGGIEQYF.